This passage covers 14 T cell receptor beta chains from one sample sequenced in a study of blood T cell repertoires in COVID-19. Method: immunoSEQ multiplex PCR; TCRdb's copy keeps in-frame clones and lacks some. The sample consists of 330,000 or so clones, about 90% of them appearing once. The specimen sequenced was PBMCs or T cells enriched from blood (not recorded which). Source of these receptors: a woman younger than 45 who had recovered from COVID-19.

The chain uses TRBV4-1 and TRBJ2-1; 14 bases are shared with TRBD2. CDR1 is MGHRA, CDR2 YSYEKL, per germline. Losses at the gene ends were 5 bases for V and 5 bases for J; bases not matched to a gene: 17. This CDR3 contains 20 residues. The CDR3 spells CASSFSSERLAGGGNNEQFF. CDR3 DNA sequence: TGCGCCAGCAGCTTCTCCTCTGAGCGACTAGCGGGAGGGGGAAACAATGAGCAGTTCTTC.

The chain combines TRBV2 with TRBJ1-4; TRBD1 matches at 7 bases. CDR3 length: 16 residues. The ends lost 1 base at V and 7 bases at J; junction bases unmatched: 9. Germline-derived CDR1 and CDR2 are SNHLY and FYNNEI. Here the CDR3 DNA reads TGTGCCAGCAGTGAAGGGTTTGGGACAGTCCCTGAAAAACTGTTTTTT. This codes for CASSEGFGTVPEKLFF.

This chain links TRBV10-1 with TRBJ2-7; D is perhaps TRBD1 (6 bases). CDR1 and CDR2 (germline): WNHNN, SYGVQD (reference sequence). The ends were cut back, 2 bases at V and 2 bases at J, with 7 bases in the middle. The CDR3 is made up of 13 amino acids. The CDR3 here is CASSEGQTYEQYF. The CDR3 coding sequence is TGCGCCAGCAGTGAGGGACAGACCTACGAGCAGTACTTC.

The chain employs TRBV7-2 and TRBJ2-7; TRBD2 matches at 10 bases. The J segment lost 1 base and the V segment lost 3 bases, leaving 9 bases of the junction unmatched. The CDR3 loop spans 17 amino acids. From germline, CDR1 is SGHTA and CDR2 FQGNSA. The CDR3 DNA sequence: TGTGCCAGCAGCTTCGCCGCTAGCGGGAGCACGTCCTACGAGCAGTACTTC. This sequence encodes CASSFAASGSTSYEQYF.

V usage is TRBV5-1 and J usage is TRBJ2-2; a weak D match, TRBD1 (6 bases). The CDR3 spans 14 residues. CDR1 and CDR2 from the germline V gene are SGHRS and YFSETQ. V lost 4 bases and J lost 1, with 8 bases in between. The CDR3 region is CASSRGQNTGELFF. DNA for the CDR3: TGCGCCAGCAGCCGGGGACAGAACACCGGGGAGCTGTTTTTT. Using reference TRBV5-1 and TRBJ2-2 for the parts outside the CDR3, the full variable domain is KAGVTQTPRYLIKTRGQQVTLSCSPISGHRSVSWYQQTPGQGLQFLFEYFSETQRNKGNFPGRFSGRQFSNSRSEMNVSTLELGDSALYLCASSRGQNTGELFFGEGSRLTVL.

The chain couples TRBV19 to TRBJ2-7; D possibly corresponds to TRBD1 (7 bases). Trimming cost V 5 bases and J 2 bases, with 13 bases left between them. Germline values: CDR1 LNHDA, CDR2 SQIVND (reference sequence). CDR3 size: 14 residues. CDR3 nucleotides: TGTGCCAGTAGTCACGACAGGGAGGCCTACGAGCAGTACTTC. Amino acids: CASSHDREAYEQYF. Full variable domain (outside the CDR3, taken from reference TRBV19 and TRBJ2-7): DGGITQSPKYLFRKEGQNVTLSCEQNLNHDAMYWYRQDPGQGLRLIYYSQIVNDFQKGDIAEGYSVSREKKESFPLTVTSAQKNPTAFYLCASSHDREAYEQYFGPGTRLTVT.

The chain has TRBV13 and TRBJ1-6, with D tentatively TRBD1 (6 bases). The CDR3 loop spans 17 amino acids. The germline V gene encodes CDR1 PRHDT and CDR2 FYEKMQ (reference sequence). V shed 3 bases and J shed 9 bases, with 21 bases lying between them. In DNA form, the CDR3 reads TGTGCCAGCAGCTTTCGGGTGACCGGGACATCTGGTTCACCCCTCCACTTT. This encodes CASSFRVTGTSGSPLHF.

To note about this clone: This sample includes further DNA sequences coding for the same CDR3. CDR3 residues: CASSSSGVNEQYF. CDR3 DNA: TGTGCCAGCAGCTCATCGGGGGTAAACGAGCAGTACTTC. The chain links TRBV7-9 to TRBJ2-7; D possibly corresponds to TRBD2 (6 bases). The CDR3 consists of 13 residues. CDR1 is SEHNR and CDR2 is FQNEAQ in the germline V gene (reference sequence). The germline V and J ends were trimmed by 4 bases and 5 bases, with 12 bases remaining between them.

The chain recombines TRBV28 with TRBJ2-7; the match to TRBD1 covers 8 bases. The CDR3 length is 14 residues. The trim removed 7 bases at V and 1 base at J, leaving 6 bases unmatched. The germline V gene encodes CDR1 MDHEN and CDR2 SYDVKM. The CDR3 reads CASTLTGASYEQYF. In DNA form, the CDR3 reads TGTGCCAGCACCCTGACAGGGGCGTCCTACGAGCAGTACTTC.

This sequence joins TRBV19 and TRBJ1-1; 9 nucleotides match TRBD1. The CDR3 is 16 amino acids. CDR1 is LNHDA, CDR2 SQIVND, per germline (reference sequence). J was trimmed by 6 bases and V by 5 bases; bases with no gene match: 13. The CDR3: CASSAQAVWTGAEAFF. CDR3 in DNA: TGTGCCAGTAGTGCCCAGGCGGTCTGGACAGGGGCTGAAGCTTTCTTT. The full variable domain, in which reference TRBV19 and TRBJ1-1 provide the parts outside the CDR3, is DGGITQSPKYLFRKEGQNVTLSCEQNLNHDAMYWYRQDPGQGLRLIYYSQIVNDFQKGDIAEGYSVSREKKESFPLTVTSAQKNPTAFYLCASSAQAVWTGAEAFFGQGTRLTVV.

This clone was counted a few times. The chain is built from TRBV2 and TRBJ2-7; 9 nucleotides line up with TRBD1. The CDR3 totals 14 residues. Per the germline V gene, CDR1 is SNHLY and CDR2 is FYNNEI. V shed 7 bases and J 3 bases; nucleotides not matched to a gene: 7. The chain's CDR3 is CASNSGTGYYEQYF. The CDR3 bases are TGTGCCAGCAATTCCGGGACAGGGTACTACGAGCAGTACTTC.

This chain joins TRBV2 and TRBJ1-2; 9 nucleotides line up with TRBD1. The CDR3 sequence is 14 residues long. CDR1 is SNHLY, CDR2 FYNNEI, per germline. The V and J ends lost 6 bases and 3 bases, in that order; junction bases with no gene match: 5. This chain's CDR3 is CASSPTGGDYGYTF. CDR3 in DNA: TGTGCCAGCAGCCCTACAGGGGGCGACTATGGCTACACCTTC.

The V call is TRBV2, the J call TRBJ1-1; tentatively, D is TRBD1 (6 bases). The CDR3 runs 15 residues. CDR1 and CDR2 (germline): SNHLY, FYNNEI. V gave up 4 bases and J gave up 0 bases, with 12 bases separating them. The DNA for the CDR3 is TGTGCCAGCAGTGTTGGGGGGGCCATGAACACTGAAGCTTTCTTT. Its translation is CASSVGGAMNTEAFF. The full variable domain, with the rest looked up from reference TRBV2 and TRBJ1-1, is EPEVTQTPSHQVTQMGQEVILRCVPISNHLYFYWYRQILGQKVEFLVSFYNNEISEKSEIFDDQFSVERPDGSNFTLKIRSTKLEDSAMYFCASSVGGAMNTEAFFGQGTRLTVV.

This rearrangement joins TRBV10-3 to TRBJ2-5; TRBD2 matches at 9 bases. The V and J ends lost 4 bases and 5 bases, in that order; junction bases with no gene match: 11. The CDR3 runs to 16 residues. The germline V gene has CDR1 ENHRY and CDR2 SYGVKD. CDR3 DNA sequence: TGTGCCATCAGTGCCACTAGCGGGCGTACGGGCGAGACCCAGTACTTC. This gives the protein CAISATSGRTGETQYF.